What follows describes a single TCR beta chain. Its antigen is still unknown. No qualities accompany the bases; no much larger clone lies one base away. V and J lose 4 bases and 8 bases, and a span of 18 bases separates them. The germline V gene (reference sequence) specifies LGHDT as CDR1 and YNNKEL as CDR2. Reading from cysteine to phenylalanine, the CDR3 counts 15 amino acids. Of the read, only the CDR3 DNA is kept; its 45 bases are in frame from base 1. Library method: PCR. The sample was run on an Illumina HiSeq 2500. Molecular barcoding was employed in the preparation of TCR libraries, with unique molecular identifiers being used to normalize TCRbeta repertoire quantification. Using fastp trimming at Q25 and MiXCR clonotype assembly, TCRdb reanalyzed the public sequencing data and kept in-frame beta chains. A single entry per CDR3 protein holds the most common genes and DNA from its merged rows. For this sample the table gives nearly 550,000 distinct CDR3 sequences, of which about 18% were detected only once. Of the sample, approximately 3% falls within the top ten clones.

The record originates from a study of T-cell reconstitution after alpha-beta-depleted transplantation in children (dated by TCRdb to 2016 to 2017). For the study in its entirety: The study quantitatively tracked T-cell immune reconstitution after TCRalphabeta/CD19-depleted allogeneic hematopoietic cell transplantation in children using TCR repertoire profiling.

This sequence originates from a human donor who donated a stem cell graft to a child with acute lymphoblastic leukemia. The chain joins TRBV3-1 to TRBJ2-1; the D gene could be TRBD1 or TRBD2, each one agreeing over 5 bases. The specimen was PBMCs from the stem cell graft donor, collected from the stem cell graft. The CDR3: CASSPRGHFGDEQFF. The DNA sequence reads TGTGCCAGCAGCCCACGGGGCCACTTTGGCGATGAGCAGTTCTTC.